The 2 T cell receptor beta chains in this list originate from one sample, sequenced in a study of shared clonotypes between healthy human individuals. Produced via immunoSEQ multiplex PCR; TCRdb's table is partial and in-frame only. The profile shows 800,000 to 950,000 clones, 96% of them singletons. CD8 cells regarded as naive lacked CD45RO, were positively chosen for CCR7, and omitted terminally differentiated effector memory CD45RA+ cells. The sample comprised naive CD8+ T cells sorted from blood. These receptors all come from a man aged 30 to 45 in good health.

The chain employs TRBV6-1 and TRBJ1-1; D unclear. Trimming stripped 3 bases from V and 3 bases from J, with 5 bases between. The V gene's germline CDR1 is MNHNS and CDR2 SASEGT. The CDR3 runs 12 residues. Here the CDR3 reads CASSDRHTEAFF. Here the CDR3 DNA reads TGTGCCAGCAGTGACAGGCACACTGAAGCTTTCTTT.

V is TRBV2 and J is TRBJ2-1; D may correspond to TRBD1 or TRBD2 (5 bases each). CDR1 is SNHLY and CDR2 is FYNNEI in the germline V gene. The CDR3 loop spans 12 amino acids. The V end was cut by 8 bases, the J end by 3 bases, with 8 bases between. The CDR3 DNA sequence: TGTGCCAGCGTGAGGGGCTACAATGAGCAGTTCTTC. It encodes CASVRGYNEQFF.